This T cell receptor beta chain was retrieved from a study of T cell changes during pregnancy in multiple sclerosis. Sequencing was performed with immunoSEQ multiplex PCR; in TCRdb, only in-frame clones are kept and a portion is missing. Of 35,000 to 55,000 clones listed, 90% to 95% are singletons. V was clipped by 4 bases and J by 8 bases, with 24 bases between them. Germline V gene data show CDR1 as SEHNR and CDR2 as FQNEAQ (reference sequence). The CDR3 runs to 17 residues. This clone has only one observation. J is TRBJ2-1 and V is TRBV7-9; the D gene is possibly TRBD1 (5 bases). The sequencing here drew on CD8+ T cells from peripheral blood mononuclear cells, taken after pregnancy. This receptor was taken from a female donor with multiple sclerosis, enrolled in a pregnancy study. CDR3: CASSSTHPDRIRHEQFF. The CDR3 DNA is TGTGCCAGCAGCTCGACCCATCCCGACAGAATTAGGCATGAGCAGTTCTTC.